This is a list of T cell receptor beta chains from one sample in a study of graft-versus-host responses after intestinal transplantation. Only in-frame clones appear in the TCRdb table, and some are missing; sequencing was by immunoSEQ multiplex PCR. The data show over 100,000 clones, more than 90% seen once. Their cognate antigens are unknown. The sample in question was unstimulated CD4+ T cells sorted from spleen or lymph node cells, obtained before transplant. Source of these receptors: a human donor who was the organ donor for an intestinal transplant. CDR3s include the opening cysteine and the closing phenylalanine or tryptophan. The D gene is left open where the match is weak. Expanded clones are given a class, and other clones once, few, many or no size at all.

TRBV7-9	-	-	TRBJ1-2	TGTGCCAGCAGCTCCGTAGGGAGGGTTTCGGGCTACACCTTC	CASSSVGRVSGYTF
TRBV6-5	-	-	TRBJ2-1	TGTGCCAGCAGTCCGACCGATGAGCAGTTCTTC	CASSPTDEQFF
TRBV6-1	few	-	TRBJ2-7	TGTGCCAGCATCGACAGCTACGAGCAGTACTTC	CASIDSYEQYF
TRBV11-2	once	TRBD2	TRBJ2-1	TGTGCCAGCAGCCCCTTAGCGGGGAGTCCCTACAATGAGCAGTTCTTC	CASSPLAGSPYNEQFF
TRBV5-4	-	-	TRBJ2-7	TGTGCCAGCAGCCAAGAAAGGACACTGAGCTCCTACGAGCAGTACTTC	CASSQERTLSSYEQYF
TRBV6-5	-	TRBD1	TRBJ2-2	TGTGCCAGCAGTTTAGGGACAGGGATGAGCACCGGGGAGCTGTTTTTT	CASSLGTGMSTGELFF
TRBV7-9	-	TRBD1	TRBJ1-1	TGTGCCAGCAGCAAGGGACAGAGTGAAGCTTTCTTT	CASSKGQSEAFF
TRBV6-5	-	-	TRBJ1-4	TGTGCCAGCCGGAGTTCCGGGGCTAATGAAAAACTGTTTTTT	CASRSSGANEKLFF
TRBV5-1	-	TRBD1	TRBJ2-1	TGCGCCAGCAGCCAAGGGACAGGGCTTTGGAATGAGCAGTTCTTC	CASSQGTGLWNEQFF
TRBV15	-	-	TRBJ2-5	TGTGCCACCAGCAGAGATGCCAGATACCAAGAGACCCAGTACTTC	CATSRDARYQETQYF
TRBV29-1	-	-	TRBJ2-5	TGCAGCGTTGGAGGGGGTTACCAAGAGACCCAGTACTTC	CSVGGGYQETQYF
TRBV7-2	-	TRBD1	TRBJ1-1	TGTGCCAGCAGCCCAAGACAGGGCCCGAACACTGAAGCTTTCTTT	CASSPRQGPNTEAFF
TRBV6-5	-	-	TRBJ2-7	TGTGCCAGCAGCCCTGACAGGTACGAGCAGTACTTC	CASSPDRYEQYF
TRBV11-2	-	-	TRBJ1-5	TGTGCCAGCAGCTTAGATAGGGAAGGGCCGATAGGCAATCAGCCCCAGCATTTT	CASSLDREGPIGNQPQHF
TRBV6-5	-	-	TRBJ2-2	TGTGCCAGCCGGACCCGGAACACCGGGGAGCTGTTTTTT	CASRTRNTGELFF
TRBV30	-	-	TRBJ2-4	TGTGCCTGGAGCGATGTAGGGGGAAGGTTTGGGGCCAAAAACATTCAGTACTTC	CAWSDVGGRFGAKNIQYF
TRBV28	-	-	TRBJ1-1	TGTGCCAGCAGTTTCAAAAGTAACACTGAAGCTTTCTTT	CASSFKSNTEAFF
TRBV6-1	-	TRBD1	TRBJ1-2	TGTGCCAGCAGTGAAGGGGACAGGGTCGTAGTTGGCTATGGCTACACCTTC	CASSEGDRVVVGYGYTF
TRBV28	-	TRBD1	TRBJ2-7	TGTGCCAGCAGTTCAAGACAGGGTGCGTACGAGCAGTACTTC	CASSSRQGAYEQYF
TRBV11-3	-	-	TRBJ2-3	TGTGCCAGCAGCTTCATGGGAGGAGGGACAGATACGCAGTATTTT	CASSFMGGGTDTQYF
TRBV6-6	-	TRBD1	TRBJ2-3	TGTGCCAGCAGTTATCGGGGACAGGGTGCAGATACGCAGTATTTT	CASSYRGQGADTQYF
TRBV19	-	-	TRBJ2-1	TGTGCCAGTAGGCGGGACCCCCCGGCCGAGGAGCAGTTCTTC	CASRRDPPAEEQFF
TRBV28	-	-	TRBJ1-5	TGTGCCAGCAGTTTCGGGGGCTATCAGCCCCAGCATTTT	CASSFGGYQPQHF
TRBV4-1	-	-	TRBJ2-7	TGCGCCAGCAGCCAGGTGTTCCGGGAGAAGAGCGAGCAGTACTTC	CASSQVFREKSEQYF
TRBV6-5	-	TRBD2	TRBJ2-7	TGTGCCAGCGGCGCGGGAGACTACGAGCAGTACTTC	CASGAGDYEQYF
TRBV5-4	once	-	TRBJ2-7	TGTGCCAGCAGCCCCCCCGGCGCCTACGAGCAGTACTTC	CASSPPGAYEQYF
TRBV6-4	-	-	TRBJ2-6	TGTGCCAGCAGTGACGAGCGCTCTGGGGCCAACGTCCTGACTTTC	CASSDERSGANVLTF
TRBV18	-	-	TRBJ2-3	TGTGCCAGCTCACCAGGGGGGCAAGATACGCAGTATTTT	CASSPGGQDTQYF
TRBV28	-	TRBD1	TRBJ2-7	TGTGCCAGCAGCCCTGGGACAGGGATACGCTACGAGCAGTACTTC	CASSPGTGIRYEQYF